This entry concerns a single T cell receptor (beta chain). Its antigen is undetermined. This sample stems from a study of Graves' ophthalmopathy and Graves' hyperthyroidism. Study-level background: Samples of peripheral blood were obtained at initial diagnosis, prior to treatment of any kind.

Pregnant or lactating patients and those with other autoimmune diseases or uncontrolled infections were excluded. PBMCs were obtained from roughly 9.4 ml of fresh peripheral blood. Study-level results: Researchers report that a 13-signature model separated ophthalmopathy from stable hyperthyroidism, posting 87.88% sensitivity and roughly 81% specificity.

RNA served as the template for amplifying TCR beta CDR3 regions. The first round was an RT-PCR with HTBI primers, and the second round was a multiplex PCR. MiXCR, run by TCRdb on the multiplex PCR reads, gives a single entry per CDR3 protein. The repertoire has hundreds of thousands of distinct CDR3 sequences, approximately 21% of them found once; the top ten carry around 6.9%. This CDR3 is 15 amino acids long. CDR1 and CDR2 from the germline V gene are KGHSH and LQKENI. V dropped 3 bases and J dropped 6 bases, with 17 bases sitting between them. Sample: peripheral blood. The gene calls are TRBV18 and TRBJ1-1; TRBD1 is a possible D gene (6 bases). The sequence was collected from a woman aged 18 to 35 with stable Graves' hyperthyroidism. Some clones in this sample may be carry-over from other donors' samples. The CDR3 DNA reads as TGTGCCAGCTCACCGGCTTCATCCAGGGGCGCTGAAGCTTTCTTT. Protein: CASSPASSRGAEAFF.